The 14 T cell receptor beta chains listed next were all sequenced from one sample in a study of memory CD4+ T cells and cytomegalovirus serostatus (dated 2019 in TCRdb). The library was prepared using the immunoSEQ multiplex PCR assay. TCRdb took this table from immuneACCESS and kept in-frame rearrangements with V and J called. Such tables lack part of the clones; where checked against another copy, unresolved V genes explain under half of the gap, and the rest is unexplained. The sample profile shows under 50,000 clones; 79% of them were found once. Approximately 5% of the sample goes to the ten largest clones. Single viable CD3+CD4+CD8-CD45RO+ cells were sorted as memory CD4+ T cells on a FACSAria II. The sample comprised memory CD4+ T cells from blood. These receptors originate from an adult in good health and CMV-seropositive.

This CDR3 reads CASSFGTHTEAFF. The CDR3 DNA reads as TGTGCCAGCAGCTTCGGGACACACACTGAAGCTTTCTTT. V gene TRBV7-2 combines with J gene TRBJ1-1; possibly TRBD1 for D (6 bases). CDR3 length: 13 residues. CDR1 SGHTA and CDR2 FQGNSA come from the germline V gene. V was cut by 3 bases and J by 3 bases, with 8 bases left in between.

The chain joins TRBV29-1 to TRBJ1-2; 8 nucleotides match TRBD1. Germline-derived CDR1 and CDR2 are SQVTM and ANQGSEA. This CDR3 is 12 amino acids long. V gave up 7 bases and J gave up 7 bases; unmatched junction bases: 8. The CDR3 bases are TGCAGCGCCCTGACAGGGGCGCCTGGCTACACCTTC. Translated, it gives CSALTGAPGYTF.

The CDR3 bases are TGTGCCAGCTCACCGCGTGACAATGAGCAGTTCTTC. Its translation is CASSPRDNEQFF. The rearrangement joins TRBV18 to TRBJ2-1; D not certain. V gave up 3 bases and J gave up 5 bases, with 5 bases separating them. The CDR3 consists of 12 residues. The germline V gene encodes CDR1 KGHSH and CDR2 LQKENI.

This clone has a handful of counts. V gene TRBV28 combines with J gene TRBJ2-2; 8 bases match TRBD1. The CDR3 is 15 residues long. After removal of 7 bases from V and 6 bases from J, the junction contained 10 bases not matched to a gene. Germline V gene sequence: CDR1 MDHEN, CDR2 SYDVKM. CDR3 sequence: CASTGSQGAPGELFF. CDR3 nucleotide sequence: TGTGCCAGCACGGGGAGCCAGGGGGCGCCCGGGGAGCTGTTTTTT.

V is TRBV11-2 and J is TRBJ1-1, with D unclear. The CDR3 loop spans 16 amino acids. Germline CDR1 and CDR2: SGHAT and FQNNGV. V was pared by 2 bases and J by 1 base, with 14 bases between. CDR3 coding DNA: TGTGCCAGCAGCTTATTCTCTTGGCAGAAGAACACTGAAGCTTTCTTT. This translates into CASSLFSWQKNTEAFF.

The chain couples TRBV4-1 to TRBJ2-3; D not resolved. Per germline, CDR1 MGHRA and CDR2 YSYEKL. V gave up 0 bases and J gave up 0 bases, with 4 bases separating them. This CDR3 is built from 14 residues. The CDR3 DNA reads TGCGCCAGCAGCCAAGACCCTAGCACAGATACGCAGTATTTT. It translates to CASSQDPSTDTQYF.

J is TRBJ2-6 and V is TRBV7-3, with a tentative D call TRBD2 (5 bases). The germline gives CDR1 SGHTA, CDR2 FQGTGA. The CDR3 has 13 amino acids. Trimming shortened V by 8 bases and J by 0 bases, and 5 bases separated the two germline ends. CDR3 coding DNA: TGTGCCAGCCGGGACTCTGGGGCCAACGTCCTGACTTTC. Amino acid sequence: CASRDSGANVLTF.

This clone was counted between two and nine times. The chain uses TRBV19 and TRBJ1-6; TRBD1 might be the D (6 bases). From germline, CDR1 is LNHDA and CDR2 SQIVND (reference sequence). CDR3 length: 13 amino acids. Between the trimmed V and J ends, which lost 4 bases and 8 bases, there was a span of 9 bases. CDR3 bases: TGTGCCAGTAGTACTCACAGGGATTCACCCCTCCACTTT. Translation gives CASSTHRDSPLHF.

V usage is TRBV4-1 and J usage is TRBJ2-1, with D unclear. The length of the CDR3 is 11 residues. V dropped 6 bases and J dropped 7 bases, with 7 bases sitting between them. Germline CDR1 reads MGHRA; CDR2 reads YSYEKL. CDR3 in DNA: TGCGCCAGCAGAAGCAGGAATGAGCAGTTCTTC. It specifies CASRSRNEQFF.

V gene TRBV25-1 combines with J gene TRBJ2-1; D might be TRBD2 (6 bases). This CDR3 spans 12 amino acids. V shed 8 bases and J shed 3 bases, with 8 bases lying between them. In germline, CDR1 is MGHDK, CDR2 SYGVNS. As DNA, the CDR3 is TGTGCCAGCGGAGGGGACTACAATGAGCAGTTCTTC. Its protein product is CASGGDYNEQFF. Based on the CDR3 plus reference TRBV25-1 and TRBJ2-1, the full variable domain is EADIYQTPRYLVIGTGKKITLECSQTMGHDKMYWYQQDPGMELHLIHYSYGVNSTEKGDLSSESTVSRIRTEHFPLTLESARPSHTSQYLCASGGDYNEQFFGPGTRLTVL.

J is TRBJ2-1 and V is TRBV13; TRBD2 might be the D (5 bases). This CDR3 comprises 15 residues. Germline loops: CDR1 PRHDT, CDR2 FYEKMQ (reference sequence). Trimming removed 0 bases from V and 6 bases from J, with 12 bases in between. CDR3 sequence reads: CASSLGLRAVNEQFF. CDR3 sequence (DNA): TGTGCCAGCAGCTTAGGCCTTCGAGCGGTCAATGAGCAGTTCTTC.

The rearrangement joins TRBV4-3 to TRBJ2-1; 9 bases fit TRBD2. V dropped 1 base and J dropped 0; count of bases not matched to a gene: 4. The CDR3 is 17 residues long. CDR1 and CDR2 (germline): LGHNA, YSLEER. The CDR3 bases are TGCGCCAGCAGCCAAGTCGGTAGCGGGAGCTCCTACAATGAGCAGTTCTTC. Amino acid sequence: CASSQVGSGSSYNEQFF.

The rearrangement joins TRBV7-2 to TRBJ1-1, with D perhaps matching TRBD1 (5 bases). The CDR3 is made up of 16 amino acids. Germline V lookup: CDR1 SGHTA, CDR2 FQGNSA. The ends were cut back, 0 bases at V and 1 base at J, with 12 bases in the middle. CDR3 region: CASSLAPGLSNTEAFF. CDR3 coding DNA: TGTGCCAGCAGCTTAGCCCCGGGACTTTCGAACACTGAAGCTTTCTTT.

The chain is built from TRBV5-5 and TRBJ1-2; tentatively, D is TRBD1 (5 bases). Germline-derived CDR1 and CDR2 are SGHKS and YYEKEE (reference sequence). The V and J ends lost 4 bases and 0 bases respectively, with 13 bases between them. The CDR3 has 15 amino acids. The DNA for the CDR3 is TGTGCCAGCAGCCTCGACACAGGAGCTAACTATGGCTACACCTTC. Protein sequence: CASSLDTGANYGYTF.